Given below is one TCR beta chain in context. A read error is possible here, since a much larger clone lies one base away. Patients of the Seattle cohort, enrolled during active infection, were followed longitudinally. This record belongs to a study of blood T cell repertoires in COVID-19. For the study at large: Researchers got acute and convalescent COVID-19 samples from the United States, Italy and Spain. T cells, B-cell-depleted T cells, or PBMCs provided the cDNA or gDNA that served as material.

The germline V gene has CDR1 SGHDT and CDR2 YYEEEE. The ends lost 4 bases at V and 9 bases at J; junction bases unmatched: 1. There are 12 residues in the CDR3. Authors' analysis steps: The authors estimated nucleated cell counts from reference gene primer amplification. The assay was immunoSEQ multiplex PCR, and TCRdb's table has in-frame clones only and misses some. V and J calls and clone size are those listed in that table; D and trimming were worked out from the DNA. The sample consists of hundreds of thousands of clones, approximately 88% of them appearing once. This TCR was sampled from a woman aged 45-65 years with COVID-19, enrolled during active disease. The sequenced sample was peripheral blood. The rearrangement uses TRBV5-6 and TRBJ1-6; TRBD1 aligns across 7 bases. CDR3 sequence: CASSAGGSPLHF. The CDR3, as DNA: TGTGCCAGCAGCGCAGGGGGTTCACCCCTCCACTTT.